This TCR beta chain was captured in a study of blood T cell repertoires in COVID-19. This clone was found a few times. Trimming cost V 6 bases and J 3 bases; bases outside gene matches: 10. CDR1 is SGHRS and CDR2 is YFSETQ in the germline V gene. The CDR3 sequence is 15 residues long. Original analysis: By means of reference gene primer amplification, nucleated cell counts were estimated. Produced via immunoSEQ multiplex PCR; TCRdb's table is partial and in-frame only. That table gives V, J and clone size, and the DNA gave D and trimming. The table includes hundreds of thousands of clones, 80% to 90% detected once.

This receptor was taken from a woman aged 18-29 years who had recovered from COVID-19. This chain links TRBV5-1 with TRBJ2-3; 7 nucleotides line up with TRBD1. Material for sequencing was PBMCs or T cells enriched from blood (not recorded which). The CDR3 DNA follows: TGCGCCAGCACCGTCGGGCAGGGGGAGACAGATACGCAGTATTTT. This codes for CASTVGQGETDTQYF.